Sequencing of this TCR beta chain was carried out in a study of T cells in Graves' hyperthyroidism and ophthalmopathy (dated by TCRdb to about 2019). Background for the entire study: Peripheral blood was sampled at the time of initial diagnosis, prior to any treatment. To identify distinguishing TCR V-J signatures, a discovery cohort of about 100 patients was used, comprising some 43 with Graves' ophthalmopathy and around 57 with stable Graves' hyperthyroidism. Prospective prediction of ophthalmopathy was tested in an independent validation cohort consisting of some 19 hyperthyroidism patients and around 16 patients who later progressed to ophthalmopathy. The roughly 91 discovery patients were randomly split 7:3 into training and test sets. Thyroid tissue and blood T-cell repertoires from six Graves' hyperthyroidism patients were also compared in the study. After blood sampling, hyperthyroidism patients were treated with methimazole at a starting dose of 30 mg daily, and ophthalmopathy patients were treated with high-dose intravenous methylprednisolone. The paper reports TCR Vbeta CDR3 sequencing of 135 peripheral blood samples: 43 ophthalmopathy, fewer than 80 hyperthyroidism and approximately 17 progressor patients. The investigation overall reported the following: In validation, the model predicted progression to ophthalmopathy with roughly 70% sensitivity and over 72% specificity, a median of 6.5 months before onset. Most expanded thyroid clonotypes (frequency above 0.001) were also detected in blood, a finding suggesting that blood repertoires may reflect thyroid immune responses. Ophthalmopathy was separated from stable hyperthyroidism by a 13 V-J signature model, with 85% to 90% sensitivity and approximately 81% specificity obtained in cross-validation and 80%/75% obtained in testing. Sample size was not statistically predetermined, and investigators were not blinded to group allocation.

The TCR beta CDR3 regions were amplified from the RNA transcripts. For the first round of RT-PCR on the TCR CDR3, the HTBI primer set was used together with the Qiagen OneStep RT-PCR kit. The libraries were constructed in a second round of multiplex PCR and then size-selected and purified. The libraries were sequenced on an Illumina HiSeq2000 using paired-end 100 bp reads. The published analysis was carried out like this. SOAPnuke was used to process the raw data, throwing out any read that contained adapters or uncalled bases, had a mean Phred below 15, or lacked an exact constant-primer or identifier match. High-quality paired reads were merged with COPE v1.2.5, and unique nucleotide sequences were defined as clonotypes. MiTCR v1.1 was used to align the clonotypes against IMGT TRBV, TRBD and TRBJ reference segments. Only V-J combinations with frequency above 0.0001, covering 99% to 99.2% of repertoires, were analysed. A TCS score was defined as the ratio between F50 (clonal expansion) and ExV (chaos), using BLOSUM62-based TCRdist between CDR3 peptides within each V-J. Welch's t-statistics and random forest reduced 450 to 600 V-J features to roughly 13, which were used in a naive Bayes classifier (R e1071). TCRdb reworked the public reads: Q25 trimming with fastp, MiXCR clone assembly, productive beta chains retained. Duplicate CDR3 protein sequences are folded into a single record with the most common DNA and genes. TCRdb's processing, not the authors' own work, is the source of the V and J calls. This sample comprises fewer than 450,000 distinct CDR3 sequences, about 18% of them detected only once. 35% to 45% of the sample goes to the ten largest clones.

The germline V gene provides CDR1 SNHLY and CDR2 FYNNEI. Deletion took 8 bases off V and 2 bases off J, with a span of 17 bases between the germline ends. The cysteine opens and the phenylalanine closes a CDR3 of 15 amino acids. Only CDR3 DNA is held: 45 bases, read in frame from base 1. Ophthalmopathy patients had moderately to severely active disease, Clinical Activity Score of at least 3, NOSPECS grade of at least 4, and duration under 3 months. Patients with uncontrolled infections, other autoimmune diseases, pregnancy or lactation were excluded. Diagnoses relied on clinical symptoms, serum thyroxine and TRAb, thyroid ultrasound and orbital computed tomography. Ficoll-Paque density gradient centrifugation was used to isolate PBMCs from 8 to 10 ml of fresh peripheral blood. Total RNA was extracted with Trizol reagent, and quality was checked on an Agilent 2100 Bioanalyzer. A note on this clonotype: No antigen is known for it. There are no base qualities to consult, and no much larger clone falls within one base.

The TCR was taken from a man aged 18-30 years with Graves' ophthalmopathy. The sample consisted of blood. Recombination joined TRBV2 with TRBJ2-3; no D gene can be assigned with confidence. The sequenced DNA: TGTGCCAGCGGCGCTGCGATGGTTCCCACAGATACGCAGTATTTT. Translated, it gives CASGAAMVPTDTQYF. Reference TRBV2 and TRBJ2-3 genes cover what lies past the CDR3, so the full variable domain is EPEVTQTPSHQVTQMGQEVILRCVPISNHLYFYWYRQILGQKVEFLVSFYNNEISEKSEIFDDQFSVERPDGSNFTLKIRSTKLEDSAMYFCASGAAMVPTDTQYFGPGTRLTVL.